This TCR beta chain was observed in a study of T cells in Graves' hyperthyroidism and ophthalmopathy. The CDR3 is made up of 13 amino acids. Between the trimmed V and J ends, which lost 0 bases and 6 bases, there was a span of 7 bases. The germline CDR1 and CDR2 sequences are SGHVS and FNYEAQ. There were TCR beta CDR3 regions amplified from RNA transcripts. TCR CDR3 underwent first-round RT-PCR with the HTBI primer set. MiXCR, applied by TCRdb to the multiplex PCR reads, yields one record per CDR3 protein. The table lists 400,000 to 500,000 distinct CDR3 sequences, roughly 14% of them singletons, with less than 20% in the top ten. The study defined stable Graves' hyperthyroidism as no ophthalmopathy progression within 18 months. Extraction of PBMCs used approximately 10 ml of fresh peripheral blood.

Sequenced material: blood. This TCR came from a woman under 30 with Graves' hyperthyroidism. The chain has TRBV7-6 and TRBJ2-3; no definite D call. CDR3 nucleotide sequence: TGTGCCAGCAGCTTAGCGCCCGGGGATACGCAGTATTTT. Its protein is CASSLAPGDTQYF. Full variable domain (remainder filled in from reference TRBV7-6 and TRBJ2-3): GAGVSQSPRYKVTKRGQDVALRCDPISGHVSLYWYRQALGQGPEFLTYFNYEAQQDKSGLPNDRFSAERPEGSISTLTIQRTEQRDSAMYRCASSLAPGDTQYFGPGTRLTVL.